The clone carrying this T cell receptor (beta chain) was seen only a few times. The assay was immunoSEQ multiplex PCR, and TCRdb's table has in-frame clones only and misses some. The data show 250,000 or so clones, with roughly 83% seen just once and about 12% held by the top ten. This sample is drawn from a study of blood T cell repertoires in COVID-19. Sequences were obtained from peripheral blood. The clonotype originates from a man of 80 years or more with acute or convalescent COVID-19.

In DNA, the CDR3 is TGTGCCAGCAGCATCGTTGATAGCGGGGGGTACAATGAGCAGTTCTTC. It encodes CASSIVDSGGYNEQFF. This sequence joins TRBV28 and TRBJ2-1; TRBD2 matches at 10 bases. Germline V lookup: CDR1 MDHEN, CDR2 SYDVKM. V lost 6 bases, J lost 4 bases, and 9 bases stayed unmatched. The CDR3 consists of 16 residues.